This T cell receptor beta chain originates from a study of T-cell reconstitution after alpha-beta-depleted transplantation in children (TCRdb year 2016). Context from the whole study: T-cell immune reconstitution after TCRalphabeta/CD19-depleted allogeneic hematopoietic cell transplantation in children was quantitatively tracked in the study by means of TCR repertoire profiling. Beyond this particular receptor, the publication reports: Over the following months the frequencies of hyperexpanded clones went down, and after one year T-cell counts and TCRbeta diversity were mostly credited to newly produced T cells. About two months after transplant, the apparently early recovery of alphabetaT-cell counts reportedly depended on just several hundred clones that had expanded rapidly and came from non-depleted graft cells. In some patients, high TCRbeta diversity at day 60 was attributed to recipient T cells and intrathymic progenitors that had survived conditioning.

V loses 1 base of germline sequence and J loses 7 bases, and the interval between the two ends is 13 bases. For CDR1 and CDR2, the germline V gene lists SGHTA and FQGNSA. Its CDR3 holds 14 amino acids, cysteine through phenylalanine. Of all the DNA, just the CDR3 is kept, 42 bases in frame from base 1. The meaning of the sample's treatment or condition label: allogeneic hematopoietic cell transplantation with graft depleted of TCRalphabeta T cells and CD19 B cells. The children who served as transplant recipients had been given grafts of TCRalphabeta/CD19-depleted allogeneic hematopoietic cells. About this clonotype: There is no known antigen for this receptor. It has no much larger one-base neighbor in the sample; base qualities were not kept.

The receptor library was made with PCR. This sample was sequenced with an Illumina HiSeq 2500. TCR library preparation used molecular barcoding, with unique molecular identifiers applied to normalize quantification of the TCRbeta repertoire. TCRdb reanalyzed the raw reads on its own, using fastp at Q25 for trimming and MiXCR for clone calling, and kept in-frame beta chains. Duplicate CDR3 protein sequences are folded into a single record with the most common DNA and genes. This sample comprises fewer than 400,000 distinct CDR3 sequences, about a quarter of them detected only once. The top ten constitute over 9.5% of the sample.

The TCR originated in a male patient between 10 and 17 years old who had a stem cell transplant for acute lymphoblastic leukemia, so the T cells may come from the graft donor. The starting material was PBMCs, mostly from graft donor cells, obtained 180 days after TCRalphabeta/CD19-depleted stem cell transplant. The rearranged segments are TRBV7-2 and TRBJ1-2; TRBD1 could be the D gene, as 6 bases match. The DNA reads TGTGCCAGCAGCTTAGGGGTTGGGGGGCCTGGCTACACCTTC. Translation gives CASSLGVGGPGYTF.